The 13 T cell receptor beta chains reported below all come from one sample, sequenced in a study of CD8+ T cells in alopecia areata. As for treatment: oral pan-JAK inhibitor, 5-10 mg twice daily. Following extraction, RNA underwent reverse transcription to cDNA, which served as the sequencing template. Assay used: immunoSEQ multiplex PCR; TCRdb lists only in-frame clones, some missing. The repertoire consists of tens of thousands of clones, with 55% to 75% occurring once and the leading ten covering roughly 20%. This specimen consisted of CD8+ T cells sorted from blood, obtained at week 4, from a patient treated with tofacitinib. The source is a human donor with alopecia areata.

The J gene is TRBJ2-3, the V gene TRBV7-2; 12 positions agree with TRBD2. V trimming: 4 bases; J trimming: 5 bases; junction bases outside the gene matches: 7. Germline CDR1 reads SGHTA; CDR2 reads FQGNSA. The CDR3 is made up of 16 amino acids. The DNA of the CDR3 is TGTGCCAGCAGCTCCAGACTAGCGGGGGCGGAAGATACGCAGTATTTT. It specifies CASSSRLAGAEDTQYF. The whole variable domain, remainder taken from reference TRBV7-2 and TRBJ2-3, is GAGVSQSPSNKVTEKGKDVELRCDPISGHTALYWYRQSLGQGLEFLIYFQGNSAPDKSGLPSDRFSAERTGGSVSTLTIQRTQQEDSAVYLCASSSRLAGAEDTQYFGPGTRLTVL.

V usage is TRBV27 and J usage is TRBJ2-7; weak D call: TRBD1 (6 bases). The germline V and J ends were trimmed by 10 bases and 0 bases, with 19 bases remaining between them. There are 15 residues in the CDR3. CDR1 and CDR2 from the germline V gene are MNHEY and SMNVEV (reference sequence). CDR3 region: CATRDQNRDSYEQYF. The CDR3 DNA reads TGTGCCACCCGAGACCAAAACAGGGACTCCTACGAGCAGTACTTC.

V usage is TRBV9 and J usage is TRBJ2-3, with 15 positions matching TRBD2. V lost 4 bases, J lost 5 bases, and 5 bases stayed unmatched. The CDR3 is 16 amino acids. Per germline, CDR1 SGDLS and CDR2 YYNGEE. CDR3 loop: CASSQGLAGGGDTQYF. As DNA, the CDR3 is TGTGCCAGCAGCCAGGGACTAGCGGGGGGCGGAGATACGCAGTATTTT.

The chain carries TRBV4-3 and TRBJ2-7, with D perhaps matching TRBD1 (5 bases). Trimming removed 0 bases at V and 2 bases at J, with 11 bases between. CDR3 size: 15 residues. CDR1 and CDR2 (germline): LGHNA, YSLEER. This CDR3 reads CASSQDDSAAYEQYF. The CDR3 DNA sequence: TGCGCCAGCAGCCAAGATGACAGCGCCGCCTACGAGCAGTACTTC.

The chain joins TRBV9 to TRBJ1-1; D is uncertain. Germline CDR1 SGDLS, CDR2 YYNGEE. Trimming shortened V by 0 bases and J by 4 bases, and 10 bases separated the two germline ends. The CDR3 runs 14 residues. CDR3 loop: CASSVEGVGTEAFF. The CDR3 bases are TGTGCCAGCAGCGTAGAGGGTGTAGGCACTGAAGCTTTCTTT.

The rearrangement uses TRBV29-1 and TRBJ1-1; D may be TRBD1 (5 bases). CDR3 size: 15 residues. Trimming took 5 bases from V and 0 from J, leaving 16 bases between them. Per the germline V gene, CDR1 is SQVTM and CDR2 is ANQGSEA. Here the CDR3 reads CSVLGGATLNTEAFF. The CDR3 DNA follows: TGCAGCGTTTTGGGAGGGGCCACCTTGAACACTGAAGCTTTCTTT.

The CDR3 region has the DNA TGCAGCGTTGCCGGTGGCACCCACTACGAGCAGTACTTC. Amino acids: CSVAGGTHYEQYF. The chain joins TRBV29-1 to TRBJ2-7, with D unclear. Trimming pared 4 bases from V and 3 bases from J, leaving 13 bases between. The CDR3 spans 13 residues. Germline V CDR1 and CDR2: SQVTM, ANQGSEA.

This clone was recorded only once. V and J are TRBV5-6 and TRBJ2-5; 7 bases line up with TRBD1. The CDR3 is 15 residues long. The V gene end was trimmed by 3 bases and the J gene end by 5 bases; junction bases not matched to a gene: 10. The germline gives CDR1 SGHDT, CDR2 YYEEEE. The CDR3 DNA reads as TGTGCCAGCAGCTGGGTGACAGGGTATGTGGAGACCCAGTACTTC. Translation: CASSWVTGYVETQYF.

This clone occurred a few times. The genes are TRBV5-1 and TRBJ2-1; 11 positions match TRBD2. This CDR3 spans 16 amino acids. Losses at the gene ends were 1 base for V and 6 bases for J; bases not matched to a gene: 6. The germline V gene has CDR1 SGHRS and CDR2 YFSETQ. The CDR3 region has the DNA TGCGCCAGCAGCTTGAGCCTAGCGGGGGGCCCCAATGAGCAGTTCTTC. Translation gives CASSLSLAGGPNEQFF.

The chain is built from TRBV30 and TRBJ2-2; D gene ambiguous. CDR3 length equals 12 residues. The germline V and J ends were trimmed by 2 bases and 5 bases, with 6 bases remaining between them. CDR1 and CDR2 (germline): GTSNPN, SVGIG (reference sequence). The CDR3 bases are TGTGCCTGGAGTCAAAAGACCGGGGAGCTGTTTTTT. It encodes CAWSQKTGELFF. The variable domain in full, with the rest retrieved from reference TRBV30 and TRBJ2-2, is SQTIHQWPATLVQPVGSPLSLECTVEGTSNPNLYWYRQAAGRGLQLLFYSVGIGQISSEVPQNLSASRPQDRQFILSSKKLLLSDSGFYLCAWSQKTGELFFGEGSRLTVL.

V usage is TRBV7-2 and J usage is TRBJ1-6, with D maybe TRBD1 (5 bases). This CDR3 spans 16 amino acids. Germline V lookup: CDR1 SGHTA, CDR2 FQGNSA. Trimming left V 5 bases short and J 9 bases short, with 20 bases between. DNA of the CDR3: TGTGCCAGCAGCCTAGGGGAAGATCCGTTGAGTTCACCCCTCCACTTT. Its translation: CASSLGEDPLSSPLHF. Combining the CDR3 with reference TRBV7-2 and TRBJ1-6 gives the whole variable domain GAGVSQSPSNKVTEKGKDVELRCDPISGHTALYWYRQSLGQGLEFLIYFQGNSAPDKSGLPSDRFSAERTGGSVSTLTIQRTQQEDSAVYLCASSLGEDPLSSPLHFGNGTRLTVT.

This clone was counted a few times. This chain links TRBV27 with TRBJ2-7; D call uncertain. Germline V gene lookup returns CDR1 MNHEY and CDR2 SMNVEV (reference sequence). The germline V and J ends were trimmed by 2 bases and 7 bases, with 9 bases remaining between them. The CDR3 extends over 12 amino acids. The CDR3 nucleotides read TGTGCCAGCAGTTTAAGTGGCAGGGAGCAGTACTTC. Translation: CASSLSGREQYF.

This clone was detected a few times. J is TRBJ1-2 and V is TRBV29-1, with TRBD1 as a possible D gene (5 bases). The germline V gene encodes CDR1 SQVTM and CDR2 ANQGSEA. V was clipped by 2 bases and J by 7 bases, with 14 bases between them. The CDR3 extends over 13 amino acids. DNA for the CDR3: TGCAGCGTTGAATTCCCAGGGACGATTGGCTACACCTTC. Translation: CSVEFPGTIGYTF.